These 7 T cell receptor beta chains share one sample of origin, sequenced in a study of graft-versus-host responses after intestinal transplantation. Some clones are missing from TCRdb's copy, which holds only in-frame ones; the method was immunoSEQ multiplex PCR. The data hold over 100,000 clones, with over 85% observed a single time. The antigens of these receptors remain unknown. This specimen consisted of unstimulated CD4+ T cells sorted from spleen or lymph node cells, obtained before transplant. The receptors stem from a human donor who was the organ donor for an intestinal transplant.

The chain employs TRBV30 and TRBJ1-5, with D possibly being TRBD1 (6 bases). The CDR3 is made up of 13 amino acids. V was trimmed by 0 bases and J by 6 bases, leaving 9 bases between them. CDR1 is GTSNPN, CDR2 SVGIG, per germline (reference sequence). This CDR3 reads CAWSVGGGQPQHF. The DNA of the CDR3 is TGTGCCTGGAGTGTAGGGGGGGGTCAGCCCCAGCATTTT.

The V gene is TRBV12-5, the J gene TRBJ1-3, with D uncertain. Germline CDR1 LGHNT, CDR2 FRNRAP. The CDR3 sequence is 15 residues long. V was pared by 5 bases and J by 0 bases, with 11 bases between. Written as DNA, the CDR3 is TGTGCTAGTGGTCTTTTCGGTAGCTCTGGAAACACCATATATTTT. Translated: CASGLFGSSGNTIYF.

This chain joins TRBV5-6 and TRBJ2-2, with a tentative D call TRBD2 (5 bases). CDR1 and CDR2 (germline): SGHDT, YYEEEE. V gave up 5 bases and J gave up 4 bases, with 18 bases separating them. The CDR3 consists of 16 residues. CDR3: CASRSPGEAVTGELFF. For the CDR3, the DNA is TGTGCCAGCAGGTCGCCCGGGGAAGCGGTCACCGGGGAGCTGTTTTTT.

The chain links TRBV4-2 to TRBJ1-2; TRBD1 agrees at 8 bases. The ends lost 0 bases at V and 2 bases at J; junction bases unmatched: 2. This CDR3 region has 15 residues. Germline loops: CDR1 LGHNA, CDR2 YNFKEQ. The CDR3 sequence: CASSQERQGNYGYTF. In DNA, the CDR3 is TGTGCCAGCAGCCAAGAGAGACAGGGGAACTATGGCTACACCTTC.

V and J are TRBV7-6 and TRBJ2-1; possibly TRBD2 for D (5 bases). The CDR3 is 13 amino acids. Germline CDR1 SGHVS, CDR2 FNYEAQ. Trimming pared 4 bases from V and 6 bases from J, leaving 10 bases between. The DNA for the CDR3 is TGTGCCAGCAGCTCGAGCGAGGGCAATGAGCAGTTCTTC. Translation gives CASSSSEGNEQFF.

The J gene is TRBJ2-5, the V gene TRBV5-1; the match to TRBD2 covers 11 bases. V was clipped by 0 bases and J by 3 bases; unmatched bases: 7. From germline, CDR1 is SGHRS and CDR2 YFSETQ. CDR3 length: 17 residues. DNA of the CDR3: TGCGCCAGCAGCTTGGCCCTAGCGGGAGGCTCGGAAGAGACCCAGTACTTC. It specifies CASSLALAGGSEETQYF.

The rearrangement links TRBV29-1 to TRBJ2-3; TRBD1 is a possible D gene (5 bases). V was pared by 7 bases and J by 6 bases, with 8 bases between. Germline V gives CDR1 SQVTM, CDR2 ANQGSEA. This CDR3 is built from 10 residues. The CDR3 protein is CSGRADTQYF. DNA of the CDR3: TGCAGCGGCAGGGCGGATACGCAGTATTTT.